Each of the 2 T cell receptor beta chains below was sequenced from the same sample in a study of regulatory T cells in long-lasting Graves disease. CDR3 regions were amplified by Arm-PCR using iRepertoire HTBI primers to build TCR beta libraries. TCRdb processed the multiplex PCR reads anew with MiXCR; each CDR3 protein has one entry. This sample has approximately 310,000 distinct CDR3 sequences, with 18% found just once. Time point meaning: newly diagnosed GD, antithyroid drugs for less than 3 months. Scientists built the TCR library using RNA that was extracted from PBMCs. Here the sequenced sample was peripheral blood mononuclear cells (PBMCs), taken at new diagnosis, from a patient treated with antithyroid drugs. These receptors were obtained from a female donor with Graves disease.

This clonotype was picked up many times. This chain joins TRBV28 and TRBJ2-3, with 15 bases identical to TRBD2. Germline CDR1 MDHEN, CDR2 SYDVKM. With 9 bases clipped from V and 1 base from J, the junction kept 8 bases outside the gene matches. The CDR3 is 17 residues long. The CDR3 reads CASFGTSGRRGTDTQYF. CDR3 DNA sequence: TGTGCCAGTTTTGGGACTAGCGGGAGGAGGGGCACAGATACGCAGTATTTT.

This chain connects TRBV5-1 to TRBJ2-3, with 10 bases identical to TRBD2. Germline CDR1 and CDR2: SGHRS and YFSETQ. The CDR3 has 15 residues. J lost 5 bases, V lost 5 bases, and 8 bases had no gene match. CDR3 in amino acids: CASRPTSGVGDTQYF. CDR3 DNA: TGCGCCAGCAGGCCAACTAGCGGGGTGGGAGATACGCAGTATTTT.